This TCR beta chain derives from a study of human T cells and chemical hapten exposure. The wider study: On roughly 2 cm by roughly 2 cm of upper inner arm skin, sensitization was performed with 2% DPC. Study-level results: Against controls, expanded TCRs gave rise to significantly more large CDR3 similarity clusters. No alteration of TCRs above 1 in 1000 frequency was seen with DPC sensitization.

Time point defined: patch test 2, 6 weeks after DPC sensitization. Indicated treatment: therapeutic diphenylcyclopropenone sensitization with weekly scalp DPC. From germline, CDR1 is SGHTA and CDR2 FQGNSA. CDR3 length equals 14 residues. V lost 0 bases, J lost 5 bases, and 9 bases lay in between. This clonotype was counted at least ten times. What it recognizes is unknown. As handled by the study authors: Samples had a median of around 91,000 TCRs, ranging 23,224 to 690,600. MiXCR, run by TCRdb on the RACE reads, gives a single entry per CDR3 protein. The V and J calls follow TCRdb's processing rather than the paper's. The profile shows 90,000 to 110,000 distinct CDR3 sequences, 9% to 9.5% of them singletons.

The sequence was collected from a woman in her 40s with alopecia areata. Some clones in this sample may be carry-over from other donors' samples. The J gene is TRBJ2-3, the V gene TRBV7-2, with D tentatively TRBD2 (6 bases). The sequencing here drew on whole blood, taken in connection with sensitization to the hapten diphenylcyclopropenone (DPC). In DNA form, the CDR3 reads TGTGCCAGCAGCTTAGCCGGGGGTGTAGATACGCAGTATTTT. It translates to CASSLAGGVDTQYF. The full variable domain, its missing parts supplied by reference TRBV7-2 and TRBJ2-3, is GAGVSQSPSNKVTEKGKDVELRCDPISGHTALYWYRQSLGQGLEFLIYFQGNSAPDKSGLPSDRFSAERTGGSVSTLTIQRTQQEDSAVYLCASSLAGGVDTQYFGPGTRLTVL.